This TCR beta chain was observed in a study of long-term antiretroviral therapy in people with HIV. Study-level information: There is a gap of about a decade between the earliest samples and the later 2015 immediate-ART recommendation. Findings and caveats of the study: Patients on ART gained diversity, which nonetheless stayed below transplant donor controls.

Held in samples before DNA extraction were about 0.85-10 million cryopreserved PBMC. Germline V CDR1 and CDR2: MDHEN, SYDVKM. This CDR3 comprises 14 residues. The junction had 7 bases not matched to a gene; V was cut back by 6 bases and J by 4 bases. With survey level as its setting, the immunoSEQ assay was v3.0. Profiled with immunoSEQ multiplex PCR; TCRdb holds only in-frame clones, not every one. The repertoire has approximately 36,000 clones, around 80% of them found once; the top ten carry around 6.1%. Note on this clone: Its target is unknown.

The origin of this receptor is a man aged 18-30 years with HIV. The rearrangement uses TRBV28 and TRBJ2-3, with 7 bases aligning to TRBD2. Sequenced here: unsorted PBMCs, sampled 0.6 years after starting antiretroviral therapy. The CDR3: CASRSFAGADTQYF. Written as DNA, the CDR3 is TGTGCCAGCAGGTCCTTCGCGGGGGCAGATACGCAGTATTTT. Filled out from reference TRBV28 and TRBJ2-3, the complete variable domain reads DVKVTQSSRYLVKRTGEKVFLECVQDMDHENMFWYRQDPGLGLRLIYFSYDVKMKEKGDIPEGYSVSREKKERFSLILESASTNQTSMYLCASRSFAGADTQYFGPGTRLTVL.